The present TCR beta chain was sequenced within a study of T cell changes during pregnancy in multiple sclerosis. Repertoires were generated with immunoSEQ multiplex PCR, while TCRdb's copy carries only in-frame clones and drops some. This table holds 66,000 or so clones, over 80% found once. Per the germline V gene, CDR1 is MNHNY and CDR2 is SVGAGI (reference sequence). The CDR3 runs 14 residues. The V and J ends lost 7 bases and 2 bases, in that order; junction bases with no gene match: 5. The chain recombines TRBV6-6 with TRBJ2-5, with 9 bases fitting TRBD2. The sequencing here drew on peripheral blood, taken in the first trimester of pregnancy. The receptor's source is a female donor in good health, enrolled as a control in a pregnancy study. The DNA of the CDR3 is TGTGCCAGCACGACTCTAGCGGGACAAGAGACCCAGTACTTC. Its translation is CASTTLAGQETQYF.